Listed below are T cell receptor beta chains from one sample, sequenced in a study of blood T cell repertoires in COVID-19. Produced via immunoSEQ multiplex PCR; TCRdb's table is partial and in-frame only. The repertoire has about 260,000 clones, about 90% of them found once; the top ten carry just over 2.5%. Specimen: peripheral blood. Receptors originate from a person aged 18-30 years with COVID-19, enrolled during active disease. Both conserved end residues are trimmed from each CDR3.

TRBV4-2	TRBJ1-5	ASSQHGTGNQPQH
TRBV10-2	TRBJ2-1	ASRIAGPDNEQF
TRBV7-9	TRBJ1-2	ASSSPKGANYGYT
TRBV3-1/TRBV3-2	TRBJ1-3	ASSQGAGNTIY
TRBV30	TRBJ2-7	AWALAEAYEQY
TRBV27	TRBJ1-2	ASKFRGQNYGYT
TRBV4-1	TRBJ2-7	ASSQGPPGALGSYEQY
TRBV20-1	TRBJ1-2	SASASTYGYT
TRBV5-5	TRBJ2-7	ASSLGLAHTYEQY
TRBV7-6	TRBJ2-1	ASSFELAVSYNEQF
TRBV5-3	TRBJ2-4	ARSPTNTSGVAKNIQY
TRBV5-1	TRBJ1-6	ASSLDGGNSPLH
TRBV7-9	TRBJ2-1	ASSSLSGRDNEQF
TRBV6-1	TRBJ2-5	ASSDTAAAGTQY
TRBV5-1	TRBJ1-5	ASSLTGVDQPQH
TRBV9	TRBJ2-1	ASSPQREGPYEQF
TRBV28	TRBJ2-1	ASTPGGGPDEQF
TRBV7-9	TRBJ1-3	ASSSPQVTGNTIY
TRBV7-9	TRBJ1-1	ASSLEGLSTEAF
TRBV10-2	TRBJ1-2	ATLLGAGYT
TRBV24-1	TRBJ1-2	ATSGPDYGYT
TRBV2	TRBJ1-5	ASSEGQGAVQPQH
TRBV27	TRBJ2-1	ASSSSSGNNNEQF
TRBV7-2	TRBJ1-5	ASSLASQANQPQH
TRBV6-5	TRBJ2-7	ASSPKDSPYEQY
TRBV5-4	TRBJ2-2	ASSREAGTSGRLGTGELF
TRBV18	TRBJ1-1	ASSPTITGDTEAF
TRBV14	TRBJ2-5	ASSPPAGTQY
TRBV15	TRBJ1-5	ATSSFKQGNQPQH
TRBV4-1	TRBJ2-7	ASSQMPGLALYEQY
TRBV7-9	TRBJ2-7	ASSPPISDSYEQY
TRBV27	TRBJ2-3	ASSFLAGTTTDTQY
TRBV11-2	TRBJ2-3	ASSTNEDTQY
TRBV6-6	TRBJ2-1	ASSYPELGHEQF
TRBV11-2	TRBJ2-3	ASSLRVTDTQY
TRBV2	TRBJ2-7	ASSQRTSGSHEQY
TRBV5-4	TRBJ2-1	ASSLDRASYNEQF
TRBV7-7	TRBJ2-5	ASGEAGVWETQY
TRBV10-2	TRBJ1-5	ASSVSTTNQPQH
TRBV19	TRBJ1-5	ASSHSAGASQPQH
TRBV5-1	TRBJ2-7	ASSLVGQGALEQY
TRBV4-2	TRBJ2-2	ASSRGLAELF
TRBV7-2	TRBJ2-3	ASSSLTSSDTQY
TRBV27	TRBJ1-1	ASSLLPGTGKGMNTEAF
TRBV18	TRBJ1-1	ASSPTGDFEAF
TRBV19	TRBJ2-4	ASTGIADIQY
TRBV12-5	TRBJ2-1	ASGLVQTSGAPYNEQF
TRBV28	TRBJ1-2	ASSSQVNYGYT
TRBV7-2	TRBJ1-2	ASSNLGHTSGGYT
TRBV27	TRBJ2-1	ASSLGGTSYYNEQF
TRBV11-2	TRBJ1-2	ASSSYRGGEGYGYT
TRBV6-5	TRBJ1-1	ASGQNLGDTEAF
TRBV19	TRBJ2-3	ASSSPGQGWGTDTQY
TRBV7-2	TRBJ2-7	ASSLDRGGEQY
TRBV2	TRBJ1-5	ASKPAAGQPQH
TRBV13	TRBJ2-1	ASSLWLAGHNEQF
TRBV5-1	TRBJ1-2	ASSLGLIAGGVFKSGYT
TRBV6-4	TRBJ2-1	ASSDSGLAGYNEQF
TRBV28	TRBJ1-4	ASSLSLMREKLF